One and the same sample provided the 32 T cell receptor beta chains below, sequenced in a study of CD8+ T cells in alopecia areata. Sequencing templates came from extracted RNA that was reverse transcribed into cDNA. Sequencing was performed with immunoSEQ multiplex PCR; in TCRdb, only in-frame clones are kept and a portion is missing. The data contain fewer than 200,000 clones, around three fifths of them singletons. Treatment denoted: oral pan-JAK inhibitor, 5-10 mg twice daily. Sequencing was performed on CD8+ T cells sorted from blood, taken at week 24, from a patient treated with tofacitinib. The origin of the receptors is a human donor with alopecia areata.

The rearrangement joins TRBV7-9 to TRBJ2-7, with unresolved D. There are 11 residues in the CDR3. V shed 5 bases and J shed 3 bases, with 5 bases lying between them. Germline-derived CDR1 and CDR2 are SEHNR and FQNEAQ (reference sequence). Written as DNA, the CDR3 is TGTGCCAGCAGCGTCGACTACGAGCAGTACTTC. Its translation: CASSVDYEQYF.

The sample holds a few counts of this clone. The chain employs TRBV28 and TRBJ2-7; D uncertain. Germline CDR1 reads MDHEN; CDR2 reads SYDVKM. Trimming took 4 bases from V and 2 from J, leaving 15 bases between them. The CDR3 is 15 residues long. The chain's CDR3 is CASSWRKPRTYEQYF. The CDR3 bases are TGTGCCAGCAGTTGGCGTAAACCCCGAACCTACGAGCAGTACTTC.

The V gene is TRBV25-1, the J gene TRBJ2-7; 10 nucleotides agree with TRBD1. J was trimmed by 3 bases and V by 2 bases; bases with no gene match: 1. The CDR3 covers 14 residues. In germline, CDR1 is MGHDK, CDR2 SYGVNS. CDR3 sequence: CASSEGTGVYEQYF. For the CDR3, the DNA is TGTGCCAGCAGTGAAGGGACAGGGGTCTACGAGCAGTACTTC.

This chain connects TRBV5-6 to TRBJ1-5; D gene ambiguous. Looked up from germline, CDR1 is SGHDT and CDR2 is YYEEEE. The CDR3 contains 14 residues. V lost 4 bases and J 2 bases, leaving 10 bases between the germline ends. In DNA form, the CDR3 reads TGTGCCAGCAGCCCGGGATCGGGCAATCAGCCCCAGCATTTT. Translated: CASSPGSGNQPQHF.

The chain has TRBV7-2 and TRBJ2-7; D is uncertain. Germline V gene lookup returns CDR1 SGHTA and CDR2 FQGNSA. V was pared by 0 bases and J by 0 bases, with 9 bases between. This CDR3 is 15 amino acids long. This CDR3 reads CASSLALGSSYEQYF. As DNA, the CDR3 is TGTGCCAGCAGCTTAGCGCTTGGCAGCTCCTACGAGCAGTACTTC.

The chain has TRBV25-1 and TRBJ2-2; D gene uncertain. This CDR3 is 13 amino acids long. V was shortened by 3 bases and J by 4 bases, with 6 bases between the two germline ends. The germline V gene has CDR1 MGHDK and CDR2 SYGVNS. The chain's CDR3 is CASSERVTGELFF. Written as DNA, the CDR3 is TGTGCCAGCAGTGAGAGAGTCACCGGGGAGCTGTTTTTT. The full variable domain, with the rest looked up from reference TRBV25-1 and TRBJ2-2, is EADIYQTPRYLVIGTGKKITLECSQTMGHDKMYWYQQDPGMELHLIHYSYGVNSTEKGDLSSESTVSRIRTEHFPLTLESARPSHTSQYLCASSERVTGELFFGEGSRLTVL.

The V gene is TRBV13, the J gene TRBJ2-3, with 9 bases identical to TRBD2. V lost 4 bases to trimming and J lost 0 bases; unmatched junction nucleotides: 2. This CDR3 has 15 residues. CDR1 and CDR2 (germline): PRHDT, FYEKMQ (reference sequence). CDR3 sequence reads: CASSYSGGSTDTQYF. DNA for the CDR3: TGTGCCAGCAGCTATAGCGGGGGCAGCACAGATACGCAGTATTTT.

The chain employs TRBV7-9 and TRBJ2-7; no reliable D call. The CDR3 extends over 14 amino acids. Germline V gene data show CDR1 as SEHNR and CDR2 as FQNEAQ (reference sequence). V was cut by 1 base and J by 4 bases, with 11 bases left in between. In DNA form, the CDR3 reads TGTGCCAGCAGCTTAGAAGGAGAAAGATACGAGCAGTACTTC. Protein: CASSLEGERYEQYF.

The CDR3 DNA sequence: TGTGCCAGCAGCTTAGGTTCAGGTACCTACGAGCAGTACTTC. This sequence encodes CASSLGSGTYEQYF. The V and J genes are TRBV11-2 and TRBJ2-7; D is unclear. The V gene's germline CDR1 is SGHAT and CDR2 FQNNGV. The CDR3 runs to 14 residues. The V gene lost 1 base and the J gene lost 2 bases, with 9 bases spanning the gap.

The chain links TRBV6-5 to TRBJ1-1, with TRBD1 matching over 8 bases. This CDR3 region has 14 residues. Trimming removed 6 bases from V and 3 bases from J; junction bases left unmatched: 6. Looked up from germline, CDR1 is MNHEY and CDR2 is SVGAGI. The CDR3 bases are TGTGCCAGCAGATACGGACAGGGAGACACTGAAGCTTTCTTT. The encoded protein is CASRYGQGDTEAFF.

This chain connects TRBV5-8 to TRBJ1-6, with D unresolved. Germline V gives CDR1 SGHTS, CDR2 YDEGEE. The CDR3 has 13 amino acids. V was trimmed by 6 bases and J by 5 bases, leaving 9 bases between them. The CDR3 spells CASTGRDNSPLHF. The DNA of the CDR3 is TGTGCCAGCACAGGACGGGATAATTCACCCCTCCACTTT.

The rearrangement joins TRBV5-1 to TRBJ2-5; the match to TRBD1 covers 7 bases. Germline V gene lookup returns CDR1 SGHRS and CDR2 YFSETQ. The CDR3 loop spans 13 amino acids. V lost 4 bases and J lost 4; bases outside the gene matches: 4. CDR3 amino acids: CASSRTGLETQYF. In DNA, the CDR3 is TGCGCCAGCAGCAGGACAGGCCTAGAGACCCAGTACTTC.

V usage is TRBV5-6 and J usage is TRBJ2-5; D unclear. This CDR3 spans 12 amino acids. CDR1 is SGHDT, CDR2 YYEEEE, per germline. The V gene lost 2 bases and the J gene lost 4 bases, with 6 bases spanning the gap. CDR3 loop: CASSFPRETQYF. CDR3 DNA: TGTGCCAGCAGCTTCCCGAGAGAGACCCAGTACTTC.

This chain uses TRBV4-1 with TRBJ1-2, with 10 bases fitting TRBD1. Germline CDR1 is MGHRA and CDR2 is YSYEKL. The V segment lost 5 bases and the J segment 7 bases; nucleotides outside the gene matches: 1. CDR3 length: 12 amino acids. CDR3 DNA: TGCGCCAGCAGCGGGACAGGGGTTGGCTACACCTTC. Translating gives CASSGTGVGYTF.

A few counts support this clone. The J gene is TRBJ1-6, the V gene TRBV30; weak D call: TRBD1 (5 bases). CDR1 is GTSNPN, CDR2 SVGIG, per germline (reference sequence). V was pared by 5 bases and J by 8 bases, with 13 bases between. The CDR3 consists of 13 residues. CDR3 DNA sequence: TGTGCCTGGTTGGGGGACGGATATTCACCCCTCCACTTT. Amino acid sequence: CAWLGDGYSPLHF.

The J gene is TRBJ2-5, the V gene TRBV27; 8 nucleotides line up with TRBD1. Trimming at V came to 5 bases and at J to 5 bases, leaving 13 bases not matched to a gene. Germline V lookup: CDR1 MNHEY, CDR2 SMNVEV (reference sequence). The length of the CDR3 is 16 residues. CDR3: CASSPLRTGFLETQYF. For the CDR3, the DNA is TGTGCCAGCAGTCCCCTCCGGACAGGGTTTTTGGAGACCCAGTACTTC.

This clone has a single count. This chain connects TRBV15 to TRBJ2-3; D remains unclear. Between the trimmed V and J ends, which lost 1 base and 6 bases, there was a span of 2 bases. Per germline, CDR1 LNHNV and CDR2 YYDKDF (reference sequence). This CDR3 comprises 11 residues. The CDR3 reads CATSRGDTQYF. The CDR3, as DNA: TGTGCCACCAGCAGAGGTGATACGCAGTATTTT.

The chain is built from TRBV15 and TRBJ2-2; TRBD1 might be the D (5 bases). Trimming took off 4 bases at V and 0 bases at J, with 9 bases between the two ends. The CDR3 loop spans 15 amino acids. CDR1 LNHNV and CDR2 YYDKDF come from the germline V gene (reference sequence). The CDR3 DNA reads as TGTGCCACCAGCAACGACAGCCCGAACACCGGGGAGCTGTTTTTT. It yields the protein CATSNDSPNTGELFF.

The chain has TRBV9 and TRBJ2-7; D may be TRBD1 or TRBD2 (5 bases each). Germline lookup yields CDR1 SGDLS and CDR2 YYNGEE. V lost 4 bases and J 6 bases, leaving 17 bases between the germline ends. The CDR3 covers 14 residues. The CDR3 spells CASSPRAQGGEQYF. The CDR3 DNA reads TGTGCCAGCAGCCCGAGGGCCCAGGGCGGCGAGCAGTACTTC.

This clone was detected a few times. The chain links TRBV10-3 to TRBJ2-3; D is tentatively TRBD1 or TRBD2 (6 bases each). V lost 4 bases, J lost 4 bases, and 12 bases lay in between. Germline CDR1 ENHRY, CDR2 SYGVKD. The CDR3 is 14 amino acids. CDR3 residues: CAISVKGGPDTQYF. Here the CDR3 DNA reads TGTGCCATCAGTGTAAAGGGGGGACCAGATACGCAGTATTTT.

The chain employs TRBV2 and TRBJ2-7; 8 positions match TRBD1. CDR1 SNHLY and CDR2 FYNNEI come from the germline V gene. The CDR3 is 12 residues long. The trim removed 10 bases at V and 3 bases at J, leaving 5 bases unmatched. CDR3 coding DNA: TGTGCCACCTTCGGGACAGGCTACGAGCAGTACTTC. Residues: CATFGTGYEQYF.

This clone appeared many times. The rearrangement uses TRBV5-5 and TRBJ2-3; 8 bases align to TRBD2. The V gene's germline CDR1 is SGHKS and CDR2 YYEKEE (reference sequence). This CDR3 is 14 amino acids long. The J segment lost 4 bases and the V segment lost 4 bases, leaving 5 bases of the junction unmatched. This chain's CDR3 is CASSPGGPADTQYF. For the CDR3, the DNA is TGTGCCAGCAGCCCGGGGGGGCCTGCAGATACGCAGTATTTT. Looking up the rest from reference TRBV5-5 and TRBJ2-3 gives the full variable domain: DAGVTQSPTHLIKTRGQQVTLRCSPISGHKSVSWYQQVLGQGPQFIFQYYEKEERGRGNFPDRFSARQFPNYSSELNVNALLLGDSALYLCASSPGGPADTQYFGPGTRLTVL.

The CDR3 here is CASLEDRFNEQFF. The CDR3 DNA sequence: TGTGCCAGCCTTGAGGACAGGTTCAATGAGCAGTTCTTC. The V call is TRBV5-6, the J call TRBJ2-1; TRBD1 matches at 7 bases. CDR1 is SGHDT, CDR2 YYEEEE, per germline. The CDR3 totals 13 residues. V gave up 7 bases and J gave up 6 bases; unmatched junction bases: 7.

This clone came up a few times. The chain combines TRBV4-1 with TRBJ1-4; TRBD1 is a possible D gene (6 bases). V was cut by 1 base and J by 8 bases, with 14 bases left in between. The CDR3 runs 15 residues. Germline CDR1 is MGHRA and CDR2 is YSYEKL. The CDR3 loop is CASSQVGGLGEKLFF. CDR3 DNA: TGCGCCAGCAGCCAAGTGGGGGGCCTGGGGGAAAAACTGTTTTTT.

There are a few counts of this clone. The chain recombines TRBV29-1 with TRBJ2-1; D call uncertain. The CDR3 length is 14 residues. Germline values: CDR1 SQVTM, CDR2 ANQGSEA. The CDR3 reads CSYPPTASYNEQFF. DNA of the CDR3: TGCAGTTATCCCCCGACTGCCTCCTACAATGAGCAGTTCTTC.

The chain recombines TRBV9 with TRBJ2-5, with 7 bases matching TRBD2. The germline V gene has CDR1 SGDLS and CDR2 YYNGEE. The CDR3 covers 15 residues. The junction had 7 bases not matched to a gene; V was cut back by 3 bases and J by 2 bases. CDR3 DNA sequence: TGTGCCAGCAGCGGATTGTCAGCGGGGCAAGAGACCCAGTACTTC. This translates into CASSGLSAGQETQYF.

The chain combines TRBV30 with TRBJ1-5, with D possibly TRBD1 on 5 matching bases. The CDR3 is 15 amino acids. With 1 base removed from V and 9 bases from J, the gap between germline ends came to 19 bases. CDR1 and CDR2 (germline): GTSNPN, SVGIG (reference sequence). The CDR3 sequence is CAWSDGTASSWPQHF. In DNA, the CDR3 is TGTGCCTGGAGTGACGGGACTGCTTCGAGTTGGCCCCAGCATTTT. The full variable domain, in which reference TRBV30 and TRBJ1-5 provide the parts outside the CDR3, is SQTIHQWPATLVQPVGSPLSLECTVEGTSNPNLYWYRQAAGRGLQLLFYSVGIGQISSEVPQNLSASRPQDRQFILSSKKLLLSDSGFYLCAWSDGTASSWPQHFGDGTRLSIL.

This chain links TRBV5-1 with TRBJ2-5, with 10 nucleotides matching TRBD1. CDR3 length equals 15 residues. V gave up 4 bases and J gave up 5 bases; unmatched junction bases: 8. Germline CDR1 and CDR2: SGHRS and YFSETQ. The CDR3 DNA sequence: TGCGCCAGCAGCCCTGACAGGGGGCTGTTTGAGACCCAGTACTTC. This codes for CASSPDRGLFETQYF. The full variable domain, with the rest looked up from reference TRBV5-1 and TRBJ2-5, is KAGVTQTPRYLIKTRGQQVTLSCSPISGHRSVSWYQQTPGQGLQFLFEYFSETQRNKGNFPGRFSGRQFSNSRSEMNVSTLELGDSALYLCASSPDRGLFETQYFGPGTRLLVL.

The rearrangement links TRBV4-2 to TRBJ1-1, with D possibly matching TRBD1 (5 bases). The CDR3 loop spans 16 amino acids. V was pared by 1 base and J by 0 bases, with 12 bases between. Germline-derived CDR1 and CDR2 are LGHNA and YNFKEQ. CDR3 coding DNA: TGTGCCAGCAGCCAAGTCCGCGGGGGGGTGAACACTGAAGCTTTCTTT. This gives the protein CASSQVRGGVNTEAFF.

This clone was found a few times. The chain uses TRBV19 and TRBJ1-5; D unclear. The CDR3 runs to 12 residues. Trimming removed 8 bases from V and 7 bases from J, with 12 bases in between. Germline CDR1 and CDR2: LNHDA and SQIVND (reference sequence). The CDR3 DNA is TGTGCCAGTCGGTTGGGGTTACAGCCCCAGCATTTT. Its translation is CASRLGLQPQHF.

This clone was seen a single time. The chain couples TRBV18 to TRBJ2-1; no definite D call. The CDR3 extends over 15 amino acids. Germline V CDR1 and CDR2: KGHSH, LQKENI. The V end was cut by 5 bases, the J end by 4 bases, with 15 bases between. The CDR3 DNA is TGTGCCAGCTCATCGGACCGTACCTATTACAATGAGCAGTTCTTC. Its protein product is CASSSDRTYYNEQFF.

The chain uses TRBV30 and TRBJ1-4; D may be TRBD1 (5 bases). CDR1 is GTSNPN, CDR2 SVGIG, per germline (reference sequence). Trimming cost V 7 bases and J 10 bases, with 13 bases left between them. This CDR3 is built from 11 residues. CDR3 region: CASQTEGKLFF. CDR3 in DNA: TGTGCCTCCCAGACAGAAGGAAAACTGTTTTTT. Complete variable domain (other parts from reference TRBV30 and TRBJ1-4): SQTIHQWPATLVQPVGSPLSLECTVEGTSNPNLYWYRQAAGRGLQLLFYSVGIGQISSEVPQNLSASRPQDRQFILSSKKLLLSDSGFYLCASQTEGKLFFGSGTQLSVL.